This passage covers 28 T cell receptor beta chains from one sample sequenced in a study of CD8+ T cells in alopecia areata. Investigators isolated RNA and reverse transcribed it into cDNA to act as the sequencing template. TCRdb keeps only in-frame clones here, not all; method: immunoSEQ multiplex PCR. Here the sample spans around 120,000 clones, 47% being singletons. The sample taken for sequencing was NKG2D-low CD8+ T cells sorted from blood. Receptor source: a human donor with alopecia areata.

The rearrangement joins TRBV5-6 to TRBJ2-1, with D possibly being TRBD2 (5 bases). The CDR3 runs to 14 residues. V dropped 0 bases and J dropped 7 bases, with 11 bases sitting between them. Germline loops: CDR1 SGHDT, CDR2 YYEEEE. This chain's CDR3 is CASSLELVRNEQFF. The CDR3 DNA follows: TGTGCCAGCAGCTTGGAACTAGTTCGGAATGAGCAGTTCTTC.

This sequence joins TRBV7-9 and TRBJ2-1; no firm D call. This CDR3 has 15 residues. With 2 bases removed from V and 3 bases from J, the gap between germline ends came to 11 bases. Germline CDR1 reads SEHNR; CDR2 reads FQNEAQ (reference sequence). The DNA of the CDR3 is TGTGCCAGCAGCTTAATCCCGCTGGACTACAATGAGCAGTTCTTC. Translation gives CASSLIPLDYNEQFF. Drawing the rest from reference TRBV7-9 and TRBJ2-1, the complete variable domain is DTGVSQNPRHKITKRGQNVTFRCDPISEHNRLYWYRQTLGQGPEFLTYFQNEAQLEKSRLLSDRFSAERPKGSFSTLEIQRTEQGDSAMYLCASSLIPLDYNEQFFGPGTRLTVL.

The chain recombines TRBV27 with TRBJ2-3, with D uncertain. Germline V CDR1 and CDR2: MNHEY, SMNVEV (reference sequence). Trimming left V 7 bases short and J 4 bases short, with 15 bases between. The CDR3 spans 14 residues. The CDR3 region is CASTLRVGSDTQYF. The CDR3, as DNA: TGTGCCAGCACCCTAAGGGTCGGGTCAGATACGCAGTATTTT.

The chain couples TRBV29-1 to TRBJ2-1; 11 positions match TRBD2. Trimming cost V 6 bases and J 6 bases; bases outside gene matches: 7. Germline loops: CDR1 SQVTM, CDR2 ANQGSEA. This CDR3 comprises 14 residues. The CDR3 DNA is TGCAGCGTAGATATAGCGGGAGGGGGCAATGAGCAGTTCTTC. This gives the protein CSVDIAGGGNEQFF.

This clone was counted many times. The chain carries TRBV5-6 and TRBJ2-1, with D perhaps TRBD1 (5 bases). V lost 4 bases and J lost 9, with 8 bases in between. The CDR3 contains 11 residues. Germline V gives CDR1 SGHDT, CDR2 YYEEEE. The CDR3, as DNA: TGTGCCAGCAGCCTAGGGGTTGAGCAGTTCTTC. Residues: CASSLGVEQFF.

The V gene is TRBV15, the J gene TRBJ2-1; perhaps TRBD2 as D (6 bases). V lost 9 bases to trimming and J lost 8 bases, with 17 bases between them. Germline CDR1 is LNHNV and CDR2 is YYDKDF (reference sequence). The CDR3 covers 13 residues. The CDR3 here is CATRTDWEDEQFF. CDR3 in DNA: TGTGCCACAAGGACGGACTGGGAGGATGAGCAGTTCTTC.

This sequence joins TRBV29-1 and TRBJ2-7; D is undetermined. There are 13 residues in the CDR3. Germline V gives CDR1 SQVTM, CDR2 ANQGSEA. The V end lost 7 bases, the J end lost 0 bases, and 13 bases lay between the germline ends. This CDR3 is CSGGLGYSYEQYF. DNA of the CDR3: TGCAGCGGTGGTCTAGGGTACTCCTACGAGCAGTACTTC.

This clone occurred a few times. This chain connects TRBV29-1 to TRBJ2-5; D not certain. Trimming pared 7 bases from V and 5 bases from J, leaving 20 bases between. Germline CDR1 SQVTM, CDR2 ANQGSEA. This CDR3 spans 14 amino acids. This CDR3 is CSGRLTARSETQYF. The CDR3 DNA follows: TGCAGCGGTAGACTTACAGCGAGGAGCGAGACCCAGTACTTC.

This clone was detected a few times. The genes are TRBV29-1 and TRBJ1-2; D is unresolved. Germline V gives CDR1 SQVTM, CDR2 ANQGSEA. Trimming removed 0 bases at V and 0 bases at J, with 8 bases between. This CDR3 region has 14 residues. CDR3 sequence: CSVEDAPPNYGYTF. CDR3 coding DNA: TGCAGCGTTGAAGATGCCCCTCCTAACTATGGCTACACCTTC.

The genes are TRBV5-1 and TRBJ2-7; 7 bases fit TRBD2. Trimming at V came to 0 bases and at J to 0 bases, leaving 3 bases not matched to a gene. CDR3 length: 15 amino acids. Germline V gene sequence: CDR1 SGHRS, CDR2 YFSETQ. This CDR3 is CASSLEGTTSYEQYF. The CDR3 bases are TGCGCCAGCAGCTTGGAAGGGACTACCTCCTACGAGCAGTACTTC.

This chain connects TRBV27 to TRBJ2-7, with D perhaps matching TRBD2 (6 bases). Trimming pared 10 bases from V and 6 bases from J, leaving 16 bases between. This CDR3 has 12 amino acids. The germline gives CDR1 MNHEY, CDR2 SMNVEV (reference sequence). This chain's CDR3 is CATWAGTGEQYF. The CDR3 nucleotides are TGTGCCACGTGGGCGGGGACGGGCGAGCAGTACTTC.

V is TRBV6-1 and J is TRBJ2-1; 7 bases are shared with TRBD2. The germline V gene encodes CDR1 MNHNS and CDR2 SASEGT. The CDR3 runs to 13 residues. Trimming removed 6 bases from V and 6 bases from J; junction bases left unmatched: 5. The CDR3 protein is CASSGRLSNEQFF. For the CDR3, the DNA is TGTGCCAGCAGCGGGAGGCTCTCCAATGAGCAGTTCTTC.

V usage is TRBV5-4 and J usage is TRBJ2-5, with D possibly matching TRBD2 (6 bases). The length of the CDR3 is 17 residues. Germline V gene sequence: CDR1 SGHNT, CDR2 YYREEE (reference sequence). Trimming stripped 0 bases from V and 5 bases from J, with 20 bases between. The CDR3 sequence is CASSLGNGGPQGETQYF. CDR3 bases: TGTGCCAGCAGCTTGGGAAACGGGGGACCTCAAGGGGAGACCCAGTACTTC.

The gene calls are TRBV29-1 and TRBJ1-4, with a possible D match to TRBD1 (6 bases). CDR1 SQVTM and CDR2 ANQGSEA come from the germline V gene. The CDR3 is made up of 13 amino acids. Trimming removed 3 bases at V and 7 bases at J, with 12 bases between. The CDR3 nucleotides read TGCAGCGTTGAGGGGGCGTTAGCTGAAAAACTGTTTTTT. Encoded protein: CSVEGALAEKLFF.

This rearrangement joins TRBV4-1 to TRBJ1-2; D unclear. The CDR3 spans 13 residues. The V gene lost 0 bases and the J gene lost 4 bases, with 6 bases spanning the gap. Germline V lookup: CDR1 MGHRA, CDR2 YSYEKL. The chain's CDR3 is CASSQDRSYGYTF. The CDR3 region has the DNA TGCGCCAGCAGCCAAGATCGCAGCTATGGCTACACCTTC.

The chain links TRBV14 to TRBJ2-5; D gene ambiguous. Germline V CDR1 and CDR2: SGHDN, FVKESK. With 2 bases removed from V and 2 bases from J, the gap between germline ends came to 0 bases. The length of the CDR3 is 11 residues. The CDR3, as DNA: TGTGCCAGCAGCCAACAAGAGACCCAGTACTTC. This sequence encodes CASSQQETQYF.

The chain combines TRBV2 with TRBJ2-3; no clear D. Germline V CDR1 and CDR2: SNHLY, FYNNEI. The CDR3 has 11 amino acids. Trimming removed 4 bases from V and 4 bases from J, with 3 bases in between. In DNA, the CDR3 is TGTGCCAGCAGTGTCCCAGATACGCAGTATTTT. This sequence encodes CASSVPDTQYF.

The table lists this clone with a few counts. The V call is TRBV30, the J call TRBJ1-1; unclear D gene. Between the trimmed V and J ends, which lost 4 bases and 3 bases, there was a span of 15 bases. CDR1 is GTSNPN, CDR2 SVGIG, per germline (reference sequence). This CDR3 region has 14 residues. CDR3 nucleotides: TGTGCCTGGAACCCCGAAGGGAGGGACACTGAAGCTTTCTTT. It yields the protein CAWNPEGRDTEAFF.

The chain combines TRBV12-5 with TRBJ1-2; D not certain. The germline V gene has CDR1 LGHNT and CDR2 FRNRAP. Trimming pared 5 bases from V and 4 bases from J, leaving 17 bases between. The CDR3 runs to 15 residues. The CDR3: CASGPIDGPGYGYTF. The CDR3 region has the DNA TGTGCTAGTGGTCCGATCGATGGGCCGGGCTATGGCTACACCTTC.

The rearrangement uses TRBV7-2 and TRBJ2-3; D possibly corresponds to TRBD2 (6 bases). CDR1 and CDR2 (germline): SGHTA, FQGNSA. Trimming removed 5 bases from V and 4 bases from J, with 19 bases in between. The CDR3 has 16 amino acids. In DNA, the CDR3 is TGTGCCAGCAGCCACTACTCTGGGGGAGGTGCAGATACGCAGTATTTT. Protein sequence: CASSHYSGGGADTQYF.

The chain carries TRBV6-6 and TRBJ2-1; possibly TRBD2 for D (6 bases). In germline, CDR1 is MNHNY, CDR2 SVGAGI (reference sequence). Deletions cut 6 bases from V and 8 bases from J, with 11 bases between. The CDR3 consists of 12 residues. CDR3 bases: TGTGCCAGCAGCACTAGCCGCGATGAGCAGTTCTTC. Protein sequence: CASSTSRDEQFF.

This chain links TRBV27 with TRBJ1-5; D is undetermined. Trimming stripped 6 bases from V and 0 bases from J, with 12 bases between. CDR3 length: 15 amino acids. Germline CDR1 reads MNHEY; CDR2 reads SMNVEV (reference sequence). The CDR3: CASRIGGDSNQPQHF. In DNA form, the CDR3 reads TGTGCCAGCAGAATAGGCGGTGATAGCAATCAGCCCCAGCATTTT.

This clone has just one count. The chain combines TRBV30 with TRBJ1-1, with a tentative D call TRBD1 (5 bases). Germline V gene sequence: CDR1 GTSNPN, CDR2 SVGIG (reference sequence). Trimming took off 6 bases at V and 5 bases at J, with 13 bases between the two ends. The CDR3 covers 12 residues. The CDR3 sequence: CACPRDSTEAFF. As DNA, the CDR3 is TGTGCCTGCCCCAGGGATTCGACTGAAGCTTTCTTT.

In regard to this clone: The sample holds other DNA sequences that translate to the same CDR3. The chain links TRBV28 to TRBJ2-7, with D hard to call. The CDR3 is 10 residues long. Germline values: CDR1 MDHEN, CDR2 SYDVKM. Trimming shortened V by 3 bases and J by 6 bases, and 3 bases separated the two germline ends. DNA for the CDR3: TGTGCCAGCAGTTTGGGCGAGCAGTACTTC. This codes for CASSLGEQYF. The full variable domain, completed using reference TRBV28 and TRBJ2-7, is DVKVTQSSRYLVKRTGEKVFLECVQDMDHENMFWYRQDPGLGLRLIYFSYDVKMKEKGDIPEGYSVSREKKERFSLILESASTNQTSMYLCASSLGEQYFGPGTRLTVT.

CDR3 nucleotides: TGCAGTGCGGTTCTCGAGACGCAGTTCTTC. Its protein product is CSAVLETQFF. The chain employs TRBV20-1 and TRBJ2-1; D uncertain. V lost 6 bases and J lost 12, with 12 bases in between. Germline V gene lookup returns CDR1 DFQATT and CDR2 SNEGSKA (reference sequence). The CDR3 spans 10 residues.

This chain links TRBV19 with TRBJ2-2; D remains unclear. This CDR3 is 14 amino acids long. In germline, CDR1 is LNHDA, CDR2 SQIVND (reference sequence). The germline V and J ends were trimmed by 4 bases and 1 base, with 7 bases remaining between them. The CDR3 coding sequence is TGTGCCAGTAGTACACTTGTGAACACCGGGGAGCTGTTTTTT. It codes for CASSTLVNTGELFF. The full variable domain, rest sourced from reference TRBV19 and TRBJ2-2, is DGGITQSPKYLFRKEGQNVTLSCEQNLNHDAMYWYRQDPGQGLRLIYYSQIVNDFQKGDIAEGYSVSREKKESFPLTVTSAQKNPTAFYLCASSTLVNTGELFFGEGSRLTVL.

The CDR3 reads CASSQETGGGLQGGPTDTQYF. CDR3 nucleotides: TGCGCCAGCAGCCAAGAAACGGGCGGGGGACTACAGGGAGGCCCCACAGATACGCAGTATTTT. The rearrangement links TRBV4-3 to TRBJ2-3, with TRBD2 as a possible D gene (7 bases). The ends were cut back, 0 bases at V and 2 bases at J, with 27 bases in the middle. CDR3 size: 21 residues. Germline-derived CDR1 and CDR2 are LGHNA and YSLEER.

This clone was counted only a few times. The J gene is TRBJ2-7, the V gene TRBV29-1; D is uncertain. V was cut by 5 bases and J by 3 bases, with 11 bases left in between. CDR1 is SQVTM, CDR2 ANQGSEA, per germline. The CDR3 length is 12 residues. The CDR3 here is CSVLYKNYEQYF. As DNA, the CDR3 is TGCAGCGTTTTATACAAAAACTACGAGCAGTACTTC.